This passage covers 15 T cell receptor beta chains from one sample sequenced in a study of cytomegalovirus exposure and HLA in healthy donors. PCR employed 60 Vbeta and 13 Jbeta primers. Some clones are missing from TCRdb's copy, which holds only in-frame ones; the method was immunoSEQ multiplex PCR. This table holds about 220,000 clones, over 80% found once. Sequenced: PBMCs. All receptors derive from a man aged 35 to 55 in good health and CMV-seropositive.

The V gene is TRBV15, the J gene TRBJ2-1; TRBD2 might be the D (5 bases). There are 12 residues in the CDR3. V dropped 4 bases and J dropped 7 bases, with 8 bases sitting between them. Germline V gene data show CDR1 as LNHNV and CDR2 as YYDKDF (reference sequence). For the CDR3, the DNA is TGTGCCACCAGCAACGGGGAGAATGAGCAGTTCTTC. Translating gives CATSNGENEQFF.

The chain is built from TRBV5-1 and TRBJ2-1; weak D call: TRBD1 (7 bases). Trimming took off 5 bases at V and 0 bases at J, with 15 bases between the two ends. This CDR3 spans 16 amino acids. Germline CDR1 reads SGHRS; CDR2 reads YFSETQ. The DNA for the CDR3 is TGCGCCAGCAGACTGGAGGGGGCGGGCTCCTACAATGAGCAGTTCTTC. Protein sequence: CASRLEGAGSYNEQFF.

The CDR3, as DNA: TGCGCCAGCAGCTCCGGGACTAGCGGTACCTACGAGCAGTACTTC. It encodes CASSSGTSGTYEQYF. The gene calls are TRBV5-1 and TRBJ2-7; 11 bases agree with TRBD2. Looked up from germline, CDR1 is SGHRS and CDR2 is YFSETQ. The CDR3 loop spans 15 amino acids. V dropped 3 bases and J dropped 2; count of bases not matched to a gene: 4.

The CDR3 sequence: CASSSHQEYTEAFF. The CDR3, as DNA: TGTGCCAGCAGTTCCCACCAGGAATACACTGAAGCTTTCTTT. V is TRBV6-5 and J is TRBJ1-1, with D unresolved. V dropped 4 bases and J dropped 3 bases, with 12 bases sitting between them. This CDR3 contains 14 residues. The germline V gene has CDR1 MNHEY and CDR2 SVGAGI.

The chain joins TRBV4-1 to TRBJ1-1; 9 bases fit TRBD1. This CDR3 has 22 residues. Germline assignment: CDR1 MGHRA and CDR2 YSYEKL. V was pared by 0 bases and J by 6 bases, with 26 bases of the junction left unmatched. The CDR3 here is CASSQDRVTVTLWGQGLAEAFF. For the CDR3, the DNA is TGCGCCAGCAGCCAAGATAGGGTCACTGTAACATTGTGGGGACAGGGCCTCGCTGAAGCTTTCTTT.

CDR3 amino acids: CASSINPPGPSSYEQYF. CDR3 DNA: TGTGCCAGCAGCATAAACCCACCAGGGCCGAGCTCCTACGAGCAGTACTTC. V gene TRBV7-6 combines with J gene TRBJ2-7; D perhaps matches TRBD1 (5 bases). The V gene lost 5 bases and the J gene lost 0 bases, with 20 bases spanning the gap. The CDR3 loop spans 17 amino acids. The germline CDR1 and CDR2 sequences are SGHVS and FNYEAQ.

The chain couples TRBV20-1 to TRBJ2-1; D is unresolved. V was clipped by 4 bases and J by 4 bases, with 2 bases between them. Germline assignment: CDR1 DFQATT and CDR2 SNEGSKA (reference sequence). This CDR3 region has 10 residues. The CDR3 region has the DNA TGCAGTGCTATATACAATGAGCAGTTCTTC. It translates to CSAIYNEQFF.

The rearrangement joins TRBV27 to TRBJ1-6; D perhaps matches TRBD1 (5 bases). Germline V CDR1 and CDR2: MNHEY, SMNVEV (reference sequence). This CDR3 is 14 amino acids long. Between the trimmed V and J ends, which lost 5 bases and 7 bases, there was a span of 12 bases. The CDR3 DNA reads TGTGCCAGCAGTCTCAGGGTAGGGAATTCACCCCTCCACTTT. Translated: CASSLRVGNSPLHF.

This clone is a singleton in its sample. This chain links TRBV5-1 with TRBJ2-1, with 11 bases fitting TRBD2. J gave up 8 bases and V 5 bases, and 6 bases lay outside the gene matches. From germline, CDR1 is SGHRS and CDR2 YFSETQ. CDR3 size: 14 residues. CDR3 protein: CASSFSGGGYEQFF. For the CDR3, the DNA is TGCGCCAGCAGTTTTAGCGGGGGGGGGTATGAGCAGTTCTTC.

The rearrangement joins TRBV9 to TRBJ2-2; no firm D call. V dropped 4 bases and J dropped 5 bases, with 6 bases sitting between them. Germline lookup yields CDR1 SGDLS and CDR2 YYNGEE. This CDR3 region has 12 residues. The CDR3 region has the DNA TGTGCCAGCAGCTTACTGACCGGGGAGCTGTTTTTT. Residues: CASSLLTGELFF.

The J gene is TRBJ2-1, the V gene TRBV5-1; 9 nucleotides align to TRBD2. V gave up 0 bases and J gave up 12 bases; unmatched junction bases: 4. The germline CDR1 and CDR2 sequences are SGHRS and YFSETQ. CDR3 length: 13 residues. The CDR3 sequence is CASSLDGLATQFF. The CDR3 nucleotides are TGCGCCAGCAGCTTGGATGGACTAGCGACGCAGTTCTTC.

The CDR3 loop is CASSPLETSGGEQFF. Written as DNA, the CDR3 is TGTGCCAGCAGCCCACTGGAGACTTCGGGTGGGGAGCAGTTCTTC. The chain recombines TRBV11-2 with TRBJ2-1; D remains unclear. The CDR3 runs to 15 residues. V gave up 5 bases and J gave up 10 bases, with 21 bases separating them. CDR1 SGHAT and CDR2 FQNNGV come from the germline V gene.

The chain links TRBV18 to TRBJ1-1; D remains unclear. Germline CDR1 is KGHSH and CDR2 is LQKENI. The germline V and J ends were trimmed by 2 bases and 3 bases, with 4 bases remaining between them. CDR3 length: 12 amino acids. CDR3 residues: CASSPEDTEAFF. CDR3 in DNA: TGTGCCAGCTCACCAGAGGACACTGAAGCTTTCTTT.

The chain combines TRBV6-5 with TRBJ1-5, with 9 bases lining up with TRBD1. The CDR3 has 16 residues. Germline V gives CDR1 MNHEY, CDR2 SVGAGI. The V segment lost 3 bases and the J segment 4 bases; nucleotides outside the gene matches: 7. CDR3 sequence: CASSYSGTGRNQPQHF. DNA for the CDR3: TGTGCCAGCAGTTATTCCGGGACAGGGAGAAATCAGCCCCAGCATTTT.

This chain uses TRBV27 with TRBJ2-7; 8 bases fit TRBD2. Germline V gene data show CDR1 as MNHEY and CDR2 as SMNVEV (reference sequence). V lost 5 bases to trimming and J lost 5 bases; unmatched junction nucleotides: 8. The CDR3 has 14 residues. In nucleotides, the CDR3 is TGTGCCAGCAGTGACGGACTAGCCATCCACGAGCAGTACTTC. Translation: CASSDGLAIHEQYF.